These 4 T cell receptor beta chains were all obtained from the same sample, sequenced in a study of shared clonotypes between healthy human individuals. The table came from immunoSEQ multiplex PCR; TCRdb's copy has only in-frame clones and leaves some out. Here the sample spans roughly 590,000 clones, around 95% being singletons. CD8 cells regarded as naive lacked CD45RO, were positively chosen for CCR7, and omitted terminally differentiated effector memory CD45RA+ cells. The specimen sequenced was naive CD8+ T cells sorted from blood. These receptors all come from a woman aged 25 to 39 in good health.

This clone was seen only once. This sequence joins TRBV5-1 and TRBJ2-7; 10 nucleotides line up with TRBD2. Per germline, CDR1 SGHRS and CDR2 YFSETQ. The CDR3 covers 17 residues. Unmatched junction bases numbered 10, after V lost 0 bases and J lost 4 bases. The CDR3 protein is CASSLGTSGTDLYEQYF. In DNA form, the CDR3 reads TGCGCCAGCAGCTTGGGTACTAGCGGGACGGATTTGTACGAGCAGTACTTC.

The rearrangement uses TRBV6-1 and TRBJ1-2; D is ambiguous. Germline V CDR1 and CDR2: MNHNS, SASEGT. Trimming removed 3 bases from V and 4 bases from J, with 9 bases in between. The CDR3 contains 13 residues. The CDR3 coding sequence is TGTGCCAGCAGTGACTTCCCTGGCTATGGCTACACCTTC. Translation gives CASSDFPGYGYTF.

The rearrangement joins TRBV5-4 to TRBJ2-4, with 7 bases lining up with TRBD2. Germline assignment: CDR1 SGHNT and CDR2 YYREEE (reference sequence). The CDR3 runs to 14 residues. The ends lost 1 base at V and 4 bases at J; junction bases unmatched: 2. This chain's CDR3 is CASSLWGGKNIQYF. CDR3 coding DNA: TGTGCCAGCAGCTTGTGGGGGGGTAAAAACATTCAGTACTTC.

This chain uses TRBV4-2 with TRBJ1-1; D is perhaps TRBD1 (5 bases). Germline V gene data show CDR1 as LGHNA and CDR2 as YNFKEQ. V dropped 10 bases and J dropped 5 bases, with 17 bases sitting between them. This CDR3 is 13 amino acids long. The CDR3 is CATSFGEGTEAFF. The CDR3 bases are TGTGCCACCTCCTTCGGAGAGGGGACTGAAGCTTTCTTT.